This T cell receptor beta chain came from a study of T cells in Graves' hyperthyroidism and ophthalmopathy. Study results and limitations: Blood samples included most of the expanded thyroid clonotypes exceeding 0.001.

This clonotype was detected many times. The antigen is undetermined. There are 14 residues in the CDR3. The germline gives CDR1 MDHEN, CDR2 SYDVKM. Trimming left V 4 bases short and J 6 bases short, with 13 bases between. Using RNA transcripts as the source, TCR beta CDR3 regions were amplified. The HTBI primer set served for first-round RT-PCR of the TCR CDR3. TCRdb redid the calling of the multiplex PCR reads with MiXCR, one entry per CDR3 protein. The sample includes roughly 57,000 distinct CDR3 sequences, 53% seen only once; the top ten take 2.5% to 3.5%. Sequenced material: blood. The chain uses TRBV28 and TRBJ2-1; no reliable D call. This TCR was sampled from a woman aged 60-75 years with Graves' ophthalmopathy. The CDR3 DNA reads as TGTGCCAGCAGTTCCCAGATCGGGCGCAATGAGCAGTTCTTC. Translated, it gives CASSSQIGRNEQFF. Based on the CDR3 plus reference TRBV28 and TRBJ2-1, the full variable domain is DVKVTQSSRYLVKRTGEKVFLECVQDMDHENMFWYRQDPGLGLRLIYFSYDVKMKEKGDIPEGYSVSREKKERFSLILESASTNQTSMYLCASSSQIGRNEQFFGPGTRLTVL.